These T cell receptor beta chains were read from a single sample in a study of response to subunit inactivated influenza vaccine. A single record per CDR3 protein comes from TCRdb applying MiXCR to the RT-PCR reads. The sample has roughly 790,000 distinct CDR3 sequences; about 20% are singletons. The sample in question was PBMCs from blood, obtained about 5 days after vaccination. All receptors derive from a man over 45 who received an inactivated influenza vaccine. CDR3s include the opening cysteine and the closing phenylalanine or tryptophan. The D gene is left open where the match is weak. Clone size is given for some rows only: seen once, a few or many times, or a class if the clone is expanded.

TRBJ1-1 | few | . | TRBV12-3/TRBV12-4 | TGTGCCAGCAGTCCCGCCGACGGGGGGCGGAGCACTGAAGCTTTCTTT | CASSPADGGRSTEAFF
TRBJ2-7 | . | . | TRBV12-3/TRBV12-4 | TGTGCCAGCAGTCCCCTGGGCACAGGTTTATCCTACGAGCAGTACTTC | CASSPLGTGLSYEQYF
TRBJ1-2 | . | TRBD1 | TRBV28 | TGTGCCAGCAGCCCACGCCCAGGGGGCCTTAACTATGGCTACACCTTC | CASSPRPGGLNYGYTF
TRBJ2-2 | . | TRBD1 | TRBV4-2 | TGTGCCAGCAGCCAAGATGTTAACAGGGGATACGGCGGGGAGCTGTTTTTT | CASSQDVNRGYGGELFF
TRBJ2-2 | . | TRBD1 | TRBV6-1 | TGTGCCAGCAGCCTCTGGGACAGAGACACCGGGGAGCTGTTTTTT | CASSLWDRDTGELFF
TRBJ2-7 | . | TRBD1 | TRBV7-8 | TGTGCCAGCAGCTCGCCCGGGACAGCCTACGAGCAGTACTTC | CASSSPGTAYEQYF
TRBJ2-5 | . | . | TRBV16 | TGTGCCAGCAGCCAATTCCCCCAGTACTTC | CASSQFPQYF
TRBJ2-7 | few | . | TRBV7-2 | TGTGCCAGCAGCCCCATAACAGCCTACGAGCAGTACTTC | CASSPITAYEQYF
TRBJ2-4 | few | TRBD1 | TRBV10-3 | TGTGCCATCAGTACTACAGGGGCCAAAGCCAAAAACATTCAGTACTTC | CAISTTGAKAKNIQYF
TRBJ2-4 | many | TRBD1 | TRBV20-1 | TGCAGTGCCTTTAAGGGACAGGCGGACGGCAAAAACATTCAGTACTTC | CSAFKGQADGKNIQYF
TRBJ2-3 | . | . | TRBV29-1 | TGCAGCGTCGATGCAGGGGCAGATACGCAGTATTTT | CSVDAGADTQYF
TRBJ2-7 | many | TRBD1 | TRBV27 | TGTGCCAGCAGTACCAGGACAGGGGGCTACGAGCAGTACTTC | CASSTRTGGYEQYF